The next 2 T cell receptor beta chains were all read from a single sample in a study of blood T cells in healthy people across ages. Using a J-beta primer mix together with a sample-barcoded 5' primer, a second PCR was run for roughly 7 to 12 cycles. TCRdb re-called the 5' RACE reads through MiXCR, storing one row per CDR3 protein. This table holds 1,800,000 or so distinct CDR3 sequences, roughly two fifths found once. Sequencing was carried out using blood. Receptors were obtained from a human donor in good health.

The J gene is TRBJ1-4, the V gene TRBV28, with D unclear. Trimming removed 7 bases from V and 6 bases from J, with 15 bases in between. This CDR3 spans 14 amino acids. CDR1 and CDR2 from the germline V gene are MDHEN and SYDVKM. CDR3 bases: TGTGCCAGCACCTTCCCCGGGAACTATGAAAAACTGTTTTTT. Its translation is CASTFPGNYEKLFF.

The chain is built from TRBV20-1 and TRBJ1-1, with D unresolved. Trimming cost V 2 bases and J 0 bases, with 4 bases left between them. There are 12 residues in the CDR3. CDR1 is DFQATT and CDR2 is SNEGSKA in the germline V gene (reference sequence). CDR3 DNA sequence: TGCAGTGCTAGACAGTTGAACACTGAAGCTTTCTTT. Its protein is CSARQLNTEAFF.